This TCR beta chain was profiled in a study of OX40 agonist ivuxolimab in advanced cancers. Study as a whole: Ivuxolimab was delivered to patients intravenously every 2 weeks at doses spanning 0.01 to 10 mg/kg.

V gave up 5 bases and J gave up 0 bases; unmatched junction bases: 6. From germline, CDR1 is SEHNR and CDR2 FQNEAQ (reference sequence). This CDR3 region has 16 residues. Comment on this clone: Its antigen is not identified.

General study findings and limits: Within 6 weeks, CD4+ and CD8+ blood T cells expanded clonally at 0.1 to 3.0 mg/kg. The authors did not determine the antigen specificity of the expanded peripheral T cells.

TCRdb's table, derived via immunoSEQ multiplex PCR, lists solely in-frame clones and lacks some. The repertoire includes around 33,000 clones, around 90% of them detected once, and around 4.2% sits in the top ten. This specimen was CD4+ or CD8+ T cells sorted from blood, taken in a trial of the OX40 agonist ivuxolimab. This chain joins TRBV7-9 and TRBJ2-2; TRBD1 agrees at 7 bases. This TCR was recovered from an adult with an advanced solid tumor such as melanoma, head and neck, liver or kidney cancer. Here the CDR3 reads CASSPMGQTNTGELFF. Here the CDR3 DNA reads TGTGCCAGCAGCCCCATGGGACAGACGAACACCGGGGAGCTGTTTTTT. The full variable domain, completed using reference TRBV7-9 and TRBJ2-2, is DTGVSQNPRHKITKRGQNVTFRCDPISEHNRLYWYRQTLGQGPEFLTYFQNEAQLEKSRLLSDRFSAERPKGSFSTLEIQRTEQGDSAMYLCASSPMGQTNTGELFFGEGSRLTVL.